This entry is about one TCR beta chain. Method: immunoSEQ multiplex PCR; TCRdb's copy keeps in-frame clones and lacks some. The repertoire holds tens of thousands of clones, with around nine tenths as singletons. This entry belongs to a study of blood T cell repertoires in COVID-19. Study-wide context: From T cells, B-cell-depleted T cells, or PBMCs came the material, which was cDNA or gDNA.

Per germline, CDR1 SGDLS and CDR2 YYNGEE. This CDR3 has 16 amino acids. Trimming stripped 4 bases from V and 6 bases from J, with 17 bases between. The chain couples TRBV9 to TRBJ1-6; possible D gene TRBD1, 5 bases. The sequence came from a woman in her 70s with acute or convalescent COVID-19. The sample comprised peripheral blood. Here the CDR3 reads CASSPGQGFGNSPLHF. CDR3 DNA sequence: TGTGCCAGCAGCCCGGGTCAGGGCTTTGGTAATTCACCCCTCCACTTT.